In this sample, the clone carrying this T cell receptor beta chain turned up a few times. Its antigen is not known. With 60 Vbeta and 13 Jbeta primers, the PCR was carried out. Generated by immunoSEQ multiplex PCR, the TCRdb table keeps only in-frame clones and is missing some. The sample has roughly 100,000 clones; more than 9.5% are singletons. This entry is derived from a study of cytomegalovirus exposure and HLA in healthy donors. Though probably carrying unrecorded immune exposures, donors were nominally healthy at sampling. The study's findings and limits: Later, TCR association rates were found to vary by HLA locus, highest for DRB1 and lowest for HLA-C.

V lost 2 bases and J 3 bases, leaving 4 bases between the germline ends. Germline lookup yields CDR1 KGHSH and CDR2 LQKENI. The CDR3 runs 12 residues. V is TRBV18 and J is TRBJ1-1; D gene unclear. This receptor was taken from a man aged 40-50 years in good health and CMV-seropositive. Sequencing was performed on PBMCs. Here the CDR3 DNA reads TGTGCCAGCTCACCATTATACACTGAAGCTTTCTTT. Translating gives CASSPLYTEAFF.